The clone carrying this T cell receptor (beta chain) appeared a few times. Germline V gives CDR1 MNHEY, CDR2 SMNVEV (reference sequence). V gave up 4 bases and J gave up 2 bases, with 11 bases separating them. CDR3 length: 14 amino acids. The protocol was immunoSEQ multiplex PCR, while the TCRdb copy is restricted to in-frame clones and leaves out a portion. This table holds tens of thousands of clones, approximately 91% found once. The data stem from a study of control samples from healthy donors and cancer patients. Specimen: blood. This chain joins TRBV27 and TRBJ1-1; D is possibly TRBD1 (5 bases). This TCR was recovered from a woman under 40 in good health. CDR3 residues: CASSSWRDNTEAFF. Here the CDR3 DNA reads TGTGCCAGCAGTTCTTGGAGGGACAACACTGAAGCTTTCTTT.